This T cell receptor beta chain was documented in a study of cytomegalovirus exposure and HLA in healthy donors. Study conclusions and caveats: The authors enumerated roughly 160 TCR beta chains as linked to cytomegalovirus. Most TCR sequences proved rare, with some public TCRs found in many donors.

Germline loops: CDR1 SGHNT, CDR2 YYREEE (reference sequence). This CDR3 spans 16 amino acids. V lost 1 base, J lost 4 bases, and 6 bases stayed unmatched. Produced via immunoSEQ multiplex PCR; TCRdb's table is partial and in-frame only. The sample has approximately 190,000 clones, roughly 84% seen once. The donors formed part of the roughly 120-subject validation cohort, distinct from the roughly 660-subject first cohort. As for this clone: Its antigen is not identified.

Sequenced input: PBMCs. This receptor was taken from a woman between 25 and 40 years old in good health and CMV-seropositive. The chain employs TRBV5-4 and TRBJ2-1; 9 bases agree with TRBD2. The CDR3 DNA reads TGTGCCAGCAGCTTGACGTCTAGCGGGACGTACAATGAGCAGTTCTTC. Translating it yields CASSLTSSGTYNEQFF.